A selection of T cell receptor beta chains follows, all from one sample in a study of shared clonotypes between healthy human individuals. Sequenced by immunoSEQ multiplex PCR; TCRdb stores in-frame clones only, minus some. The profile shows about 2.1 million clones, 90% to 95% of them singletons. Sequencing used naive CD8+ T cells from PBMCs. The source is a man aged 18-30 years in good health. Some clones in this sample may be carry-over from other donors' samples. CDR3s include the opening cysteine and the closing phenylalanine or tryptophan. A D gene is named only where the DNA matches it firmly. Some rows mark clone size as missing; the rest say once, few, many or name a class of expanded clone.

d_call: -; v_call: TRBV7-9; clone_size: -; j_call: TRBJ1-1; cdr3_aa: CASSLVWRNTEAFF; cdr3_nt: TGTGCCAGCAGCTTAGTATGGAGGAACACTGAAGCTTTCTTT
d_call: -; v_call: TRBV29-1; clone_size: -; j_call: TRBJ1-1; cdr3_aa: CSVEEEGAEAFF; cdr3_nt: TGCAGCGTTGAAGAGGAAGGAGCTGAAGCTTTCTTT
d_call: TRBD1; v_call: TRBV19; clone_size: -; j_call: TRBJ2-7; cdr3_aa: CATWTGYEQYF; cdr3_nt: TGTGCCACATGGACAGGCTACGAGCAGTACTTC
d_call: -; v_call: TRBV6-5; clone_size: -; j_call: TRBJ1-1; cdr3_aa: CASSHAESTEAFF; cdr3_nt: TGTGCCAGCAGCCATGCGGAGAGCACTGAAGCTTTCTTT
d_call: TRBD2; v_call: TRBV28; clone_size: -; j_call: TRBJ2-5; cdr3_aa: CASSQLGSGILQETQYF; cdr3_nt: TGTGCCAGCAGTCAGTTGGGTAGCGGGATACTCCAAGAGACCCAGTACTTC
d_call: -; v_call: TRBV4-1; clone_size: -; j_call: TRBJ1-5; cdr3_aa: CASSQDTGIQPQHF; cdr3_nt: TGCGCCAGCAGCCAAGACACAGGGATCCAGCCCCAGCATTTT
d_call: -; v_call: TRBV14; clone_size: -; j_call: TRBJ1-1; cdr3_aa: CASRLEGGFPVRSTEAFF; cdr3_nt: TGTGCCAGCAGACTAGAAGGGGGTTTCCCGGTCCGGAGCACTGAAGCTTTCTTT
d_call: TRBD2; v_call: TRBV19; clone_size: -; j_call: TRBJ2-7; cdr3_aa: CASSMAISGTYEQYF; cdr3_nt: TGTGCCAGTAGTATGGCGATTAGCGGGACTTACGAGCAGTACTTC
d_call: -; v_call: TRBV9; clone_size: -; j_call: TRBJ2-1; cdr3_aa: CASSVSGRALNEQFF; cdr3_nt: TGTGCCAGCAGCGTATCGGGCAGGGCACTGAATGAGCAGTTCTTC
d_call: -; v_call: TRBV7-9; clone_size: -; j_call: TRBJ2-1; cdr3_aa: CASSFPFPQLPQFF; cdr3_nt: TGTGCCAGCAGCTTCCCCTTCCCCCAGTTGCCGCAGTTCTTC
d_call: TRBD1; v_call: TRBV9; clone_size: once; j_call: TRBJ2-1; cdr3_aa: CASSVTGQGYNEQFF; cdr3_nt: TGTGCCAGCAGCGTAACGGGACAGGGGTACAATGAGCAGTTCTTC
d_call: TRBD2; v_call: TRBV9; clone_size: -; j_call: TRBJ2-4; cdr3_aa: CASSGPGTNIAKNIQYF; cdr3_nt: TGTGCCAGCAGCGGACCTGGGACTAACATAGCCAAAAACATTCAGTACTTC
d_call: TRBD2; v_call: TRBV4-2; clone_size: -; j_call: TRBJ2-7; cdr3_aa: CASSQGTSLGEQYF; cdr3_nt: TGTGCCAGCAGCCAAGGGACTAGCTTGGGCGAGCAGTACTTC
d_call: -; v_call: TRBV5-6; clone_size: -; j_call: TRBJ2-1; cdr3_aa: CASSLRQDGAYNEQFF; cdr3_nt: TGTGCCAGCAGCTTGAGACAGGACGGAGCCTACAATGAGCAGTTCTTC
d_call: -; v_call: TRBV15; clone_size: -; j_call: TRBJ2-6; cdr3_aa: CATSRGRGGANVLTF; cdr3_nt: TGTGCCACCAGCAGGGGCCGTGGGGGGGCCAACGTCCTGACTTTC
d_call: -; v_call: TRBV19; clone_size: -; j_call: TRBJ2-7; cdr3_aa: CATRTRRDSYEQYF; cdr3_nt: TGTGCCACCAGAACGAGGAGAGATTCCTACGAGCAGTACTTC
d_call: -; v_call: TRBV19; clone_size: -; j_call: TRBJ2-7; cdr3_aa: CASSIRVTGHYEQYF; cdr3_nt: TGTGCCAGTAGTATAAGGGTGACAGGCCACTACGAGCAGTACTTC
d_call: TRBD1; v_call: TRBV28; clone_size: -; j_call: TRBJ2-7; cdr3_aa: CASSSENRGPFEQYF; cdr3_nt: TGTGCCAGCAGTTCCGAAAACAGGGGGCCCTTCGAGCAGTACTTC
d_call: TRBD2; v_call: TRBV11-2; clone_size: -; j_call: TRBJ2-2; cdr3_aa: CASRLFATSGSPGTGELFF; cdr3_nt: TGTGCCAGCCGCCTGTTTGCGACTAGCGGGAGTCCGGGCACCGGGGAGCTGTTTTTT
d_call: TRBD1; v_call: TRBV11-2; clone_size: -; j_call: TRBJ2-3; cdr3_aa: CASSQDRGPYATDTQYF; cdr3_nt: TGTGCCAGCAGTCAGGACAGGGGGCCTTACGCCACAGATACGCAGTATTTT
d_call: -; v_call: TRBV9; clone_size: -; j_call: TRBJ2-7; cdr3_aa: CASSPRLVGAEQYF; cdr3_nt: TGTGCCAGCAGCCCCCGTCTGGTAGGGGCCGAGCAGTACTTC
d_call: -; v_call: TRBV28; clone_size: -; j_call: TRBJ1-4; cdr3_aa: CASSLRGRATNEKLFF; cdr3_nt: TGTGCCAGCAGTTTGAGGGGTCGTGCAACTAATGAAAAACTGTTTTTT
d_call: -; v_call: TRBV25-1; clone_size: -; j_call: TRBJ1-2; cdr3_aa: CASSEFREGDGYTF; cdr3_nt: TGTGCCAGCAGTGAATTTAGGGAAGGAGATGGCTACACCTTC
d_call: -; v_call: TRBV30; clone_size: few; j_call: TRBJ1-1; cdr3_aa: CAWSFGQYTEAFF; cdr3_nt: TGTGCCTGGAGTTTCGGACAGTACACTGAAGCTTTCTTT
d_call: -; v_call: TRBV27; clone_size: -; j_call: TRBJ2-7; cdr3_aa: CASSFFRGDYEQYF; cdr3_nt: TGTGCCAGCAGTTTTTTCCGGGGAGACTACGAGCAGTACTTC
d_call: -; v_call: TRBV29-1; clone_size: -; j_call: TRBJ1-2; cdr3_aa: CSVTDLLHYGYTF; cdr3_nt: TGCAGCGTGACGGACCTTTTGCACTATGGCTACACCTTC
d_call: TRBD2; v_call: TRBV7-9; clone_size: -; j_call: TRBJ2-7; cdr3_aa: CASSPPGSGRDFYEQYF; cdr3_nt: TGTGCCAGCAGCCCTCCGGGCAGCGGGAGGGACTTCTACGAGCAGTACTTC
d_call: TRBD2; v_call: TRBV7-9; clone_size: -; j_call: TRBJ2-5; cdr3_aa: CASSSTGTSGAGTQYF; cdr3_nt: TGTGCCAGCAGCTCCACCGGGACTAGCGGAGCGGGGACCCAGTACTTC
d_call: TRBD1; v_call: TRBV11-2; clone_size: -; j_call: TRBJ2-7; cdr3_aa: CASSSRTGRGEQYF; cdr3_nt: TGTGCCAGCAGCTCCCGGACAGGGCGGGGCGAGCAGTACTTC
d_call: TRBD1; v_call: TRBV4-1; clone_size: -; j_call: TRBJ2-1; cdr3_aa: CASSLPTGQGVDEQFF; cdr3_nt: TGCGCCAGCAGCCTACCCACGGGGCAGGGGGTCGATGAGCAGTTCTTC
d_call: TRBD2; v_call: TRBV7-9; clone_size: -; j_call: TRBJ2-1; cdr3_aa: CASSLAPASGRNEQFF; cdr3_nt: TGTGCCAGCAGCTTAGCGCCCGCTAGCGGGAGGAATGAGCAGTTCTTC
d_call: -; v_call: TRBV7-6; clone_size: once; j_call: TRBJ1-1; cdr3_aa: CASSSGGAAVTEAFF; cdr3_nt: TGTGCCAGCAGCTCAGGTGGGGCCGCCGTTACTGAAGCTTTCTTT
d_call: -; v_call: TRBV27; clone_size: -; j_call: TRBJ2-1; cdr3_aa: CASSLSSGAGYNEQFF; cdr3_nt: TGTGCCAGCAGTTTATCTTCGGGGGCCGGCTACAATGAGCAGTTCTTC
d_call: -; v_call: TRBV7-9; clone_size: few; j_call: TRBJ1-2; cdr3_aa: CASSPSLLQGGHSGYTF; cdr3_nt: TGTGCCAGCAGCCCGAGCCTTCTGCAGGGCGGGCACTCAGGCTACACCTTC
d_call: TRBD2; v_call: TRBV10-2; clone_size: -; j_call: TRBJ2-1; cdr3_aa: CASIQYGGGSAVNEQFF; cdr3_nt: TGCGCCAGCATTCAGTACGGTGGCGGGAGCGCCGTCAATGAGCAGTTCTTC
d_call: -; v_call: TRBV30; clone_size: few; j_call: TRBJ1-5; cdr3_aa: CAWSVSGRQPQHF; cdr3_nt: TGTGCCTGGAGTGTAAGTGGGAGACAGCCCCAGCATTTT
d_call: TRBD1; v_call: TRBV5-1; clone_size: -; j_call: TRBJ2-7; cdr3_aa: CASSWFGQGFNEQYF; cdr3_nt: TGCGCCAGCAGCTGGTTCGGACAGGGGTTCAACGAGCAGTACTTC
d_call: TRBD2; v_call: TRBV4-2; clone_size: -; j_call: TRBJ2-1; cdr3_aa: CASSPRLQRELYNEQFF; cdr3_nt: TGTGCCAGCAGCCCCCGCCTCCAGCGGGAGCTTTACAATGAGCAGTTCTTC
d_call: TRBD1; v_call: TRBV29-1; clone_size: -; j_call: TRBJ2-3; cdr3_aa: CSGTGSTDTQYF; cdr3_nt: TGCAGCGGGACAGGAAGCACAGATACGCAGTATTTT
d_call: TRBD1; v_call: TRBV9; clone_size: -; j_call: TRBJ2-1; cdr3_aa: CASSVRTGGGEQFF; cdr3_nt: TGTGCCAGCAGCGTTAGGACAGGGGGCGGGGAGCAGTTCTTC
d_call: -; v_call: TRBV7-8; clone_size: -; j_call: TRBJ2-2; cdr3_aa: CATKSRDTNTGELFF; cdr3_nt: TGTGCCACAAAATCACGGGACACCAACACCGGGGAGCTGTTTTTT
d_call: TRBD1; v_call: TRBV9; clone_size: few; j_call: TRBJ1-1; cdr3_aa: CASSVSADRANTEAFF; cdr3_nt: TGTGCCAGCAGCGTATCAGCCGACAGGGCGAACACTGAAGCTTTCTTT
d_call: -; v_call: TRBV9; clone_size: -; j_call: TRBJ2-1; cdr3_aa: CASSVWDYEQFF; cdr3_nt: TGTGCCAGCAGCGTTTGGGATTATGAGCAGTTCTTC
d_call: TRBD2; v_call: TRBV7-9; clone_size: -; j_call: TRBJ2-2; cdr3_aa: CASSLALAGHTGELFF; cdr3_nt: TGTGCCAGCAGCTTAGCACTAGCGGGGCACACCGGGGAGCTGTTTTTT
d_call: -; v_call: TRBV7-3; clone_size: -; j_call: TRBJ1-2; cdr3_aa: CASSPTVGGYGYTF; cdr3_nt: TGTGCCAGCAGCCCCACAGTGGGGGGCTATGGCTACACCTTC
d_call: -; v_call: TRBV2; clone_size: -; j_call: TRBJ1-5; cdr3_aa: CASSQTGFNQPQHF; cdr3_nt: TGTGCCAGCAGCCAAACAGGGTTCAATCAGCCCCAGCATTTT